This T cell receptor (beta chain) was recovered during a study of molecular identifiers for immune sequencing clone quantification listed by TCRdb under 2018. For the wider study: For a replicate experiment, the RNA from either approximately 20,000 or 100,000 naive CD8 T cells was divided into five aliquots, and four of those aliquots went on to sequencing. This methods study used CD8 T cells to benchmark TCR RNA copy counting and molecular-identifier clustering-based TCR repertoire sequencing (MIDCIRS).

Libraries of naive CD8 T cells were built from approximately 20,000 to 980,000 sorted cells, with 10%, 30% or 50% of the purified RNA used. Naive CD8 T cells were FACS-sorted as CD8+CD4-CCR7+CD45RA+ on a BD FACSAria II into RLT Plus buffer. To test detection sensitivity, Jurkat RNA equivalent to about ten TCR copies was spiked into samples of about 19,000-1,100,000 naive CD8 T cells. CD8 T cells were enriched using RosetteSep CD8+ T Cell Enrichment Cocktail and Ficoll-Paque, and the enriched cells then underwent ACK red cell lysis. The library came from PCR. TCRdb shows the sequencer as NextSeq 500. Preparation of bulk TCR libraries followed a previously described approach, with the TCR primers listed in Table S5. Purification of total RNA was performed with the Qiagen AllPrep DNA/RNA kit. Reads from multiple sequencing runs of the same library were pooled before analysis. Per the authors' processing: Reads were retained only if an exact TCR constant sequence was present, and the retained reads were trimmed to 150 nt and grouped according to their 12-nt molecular barcodes. Reads within each barcode group were sub-clustered using a 15% Levenshtein threshold, and quality-weighted consensus sequences were constructed for each RNA molecule. Non-functional sequences were removed, as were lower-count sequences one edit away from another. Barcode sub-clusters with fewer than 20% of the maximum read count were removed, based on fitting two negative binomial distributions. In TCRdb, the public reads were trimmed at Q25 with fastp and aligned with MiXCR, with productive beta chains retained. Every CDR3 protein is listed once, alongside the most common genes and DNA of its rows. It is TCRdb's table, rather than the study itself, that gives the V and J calls and clone size. The sample contains approximately 97,000 distinct CDR3 sequences, 30% to 35% of them found a single time. About 9.1% of the sample goes to the ten largest clones.

Points the paper makes about the study in general: Highly expanded clone sizes could be underestimated if identical TCR molecules share a barcode. Without barcode sub-clustering, chimeric consensus sequences inflated TCR diversity; chimeras reached as high as 47%. In CMV-specific effector cells, over 99% of molecules were held by clones above 20 RNA copies, whereas under 1% of molecules were held by such clones in naive cells. Spiked-in Jurkat TCR RNA equivalent to a single cell was reported to be detectable even among one million naive CD8 T cells. Modeling gave 3 to 3.5 recovered TCR RNA copies per cell versus about ten by digital PCR, implying roughly 30% capture efficiency. Spiked-in Jurkat TCR RNA (approximately 10 copies' worth), which is not part of the donor repertoire, was contained in the naive libraries.

This clonotype came up a few times. The antigen it binds to is not known. Base qualities are not recorded, but no much larger clone differs from it by a single base. The TCR was taken from a human donor in good health. Some libraries in this study had Jurkat cell RNA spiked in. The sequencing input was naive CD8+ T cells from blood, with Jurkat cell RNA spiked in. This sample's cell subset or site label indicates: FACS-sorted CD8+CD4-CCR7+CD45RA+ naive T cells.

The CDR3 is CSAFPNRNTETQYF. The nucleotide sequence reads as follows: TGCAGTGCTTTTCCCAACAGGAATACGGAGACCCAGTACTTC. Recombination linked TRBV20-1 to TRBJ2-5; the D segment could be TRBD1, given 5 matching bases. V is cut by 5 bases and J by 5 bases, and the space between the germline ends is 18 bases. The CDR3 runs 14 amino acids, cysteine and phenylalanine included. This entry keeps only the CDR3 DNA: 42 bases, framed from base 1. Per the germline V gene (reference sequence), DFQATT is the CDR1 and SNEGSKA is the CDR2.